Below, 20 T cell receptor beta chains from the same sample are listed, as sequenced in a study of patients and donors after allogeneic stem cell transplantation. TCRdb re-derived calls from the RT-PCR reads in MiXCR, one entry per CDR3 protein. This repertoire shows 920,000 or so distinct CDR3 sequences, roughly 18% found once; its top ten account for 6%. Sequenced input: blood, either unsorted or a sorted T cell fraction (not recorded which). Source of these receptors: a human donor who was either an allogeneic HSCT recipient or a stem cell or donor lymphocyte infusion donor (not recorded which). It is not recorded whose cells these are; they may come from a transplant donor.

Ten or more counts support this clonotype. The gene calls are TRBV6-1 and TRBJ1-5; no clear D. Germline V gene data show CDR1 as MNHNS and CDR2 as SASEGT. The CDR3 runs 16 residues. V lost 7 bases, J lost 1 base, and 17 bases lay in between. The CDR3 protein is CASKPLGEGSNQPQHF. For the CDR3, the DNA is TGTGCCAGCAAACCCCTCGGGGAGGGAAGCAATCAGCCCCAGCATTTT.

V usage is TRBV2 and J usage is TRBJ1-5; D unresolved. The V gene's germline CDR1 is SNHLY and CDR2 FYNNEI. The CDR3 extends over 13 amino acids. Deletions cut 6 bases from V and 4 bases from J, with 10 bases between. The CDR3, as DNA: TGTGCCAGCAGGCCCAGTGGTAATCAGCCCCAGCATTTT. Encoded protein: CASRPSGNQPQHF.

This clonotype was seen a handful of times. The gene calls are TRBV11-1 and TRBJ2-2; tentatively, D is TRBD2 (6 bases). Trimming shortened V by 10 bases and J by 3 bases, and 27 bases separated the two germline ends. The germline V gene has CDR1 SGHAT and CDR2 FQDESV (reference sequence). This CDR3 is 18 amino acids long. This CDR3 reads CANPRSRGGPGDTGELFF. CDR3 in DNA: TGTGCCAACCCACGAAGTAGGGGCGGACCGGGGGACACCGGGGAGCTGTTTTTT.

The chain uses TRBV29-1 and TRBJ2-5; 7 positions match TRBD1. The CDR3 totals 13 residues. The J segment lost 5 bases and the V segment lost 3 bases, leaving 6 bases of the junction unmatched. The germline V gene has CDR1 SQVTM and CDR2 ANQGSEA. This chain's CDR3 is CSVDPTGLETQYF. CDR3 DNA sequence: TGCAGCGTTGACCCGACAGGGCTGGAGACCCAGTACTTC.

The chain links TRBV7-9 to TRBJ2-5; TRBD1 matches at 8 bases. The CDR3 runs 14 residues. Germline loops: CDR1 SEHNR, CDR2 FQNEAQ (reference sequence). The junction had 8 bases not matched to a gene; V was cut back by 6 bases and J by 5 bases. The CDR3 loop is CASSRTRGLETQYF. In DNA form, the CDR3 reads TGTGCCAGCAGTCGAACCAGGGGGCTGGAGACCCAGTACTTC.

The CDR3 here is CASSLRTSGASNTGELFF. The DNA of the CDR3 is TGTGCCAGCAGTCTTAGGACTAGCGGGGCCTCGAACACCGGGGAGCTGTTTTTT. The chain links TRBV11-2 to TRBJ2-2; 12 bases map to TRBD2. The CDR3 has 18 amino acids. V trimming: 6 bases; J trimming: 0 bases; junction bases outside the gene matches: 8. Germline values: CDR1 SGHAT, CDR2 FQNNGV.

This clonotype has just a few counts. This chain links TRBV7-2 with TRBJ2-4; D call uncertain. Trimming removed 3 bases at V and 8 bases at J, with 14 bases between. The germline V gene encodes CDR1 SGHTA and CDR2 FQGNSA. The CDR3 sequence is 14 residues long. Written as DNA, the CDR3 is TGTGCCAGCAGCTTCGACATATATGGGGACATTCAGTACTTC. Protein sequence: CASSFDIYGDIQYF.

The gene calls are TRBV3-1 and TRBJ2-2; D is ambiguous. CDR1 LGHDT and CDR2 YNNKEL come from the germline V gene (reference sequence). Trimming removed 4 bases at V and 7 bases at J, with 13 bases between. CDR3 size: 14 residues. The CDR3 sequence: CASSPMMGGGELFF. For the CDR3, the DNA is TGTGCCAGCAGCCCCATGATGGGCGGCGGGGAGCTGTTTTTT. The whole variable domain, remainder taken from reference TRBV3-1 and TRBJ2-2, is DTAVSQTPKYLVTQMGNDKSIKCEQNLGHDTMYWYKQDSKKFLKIMFSYNNKELIINETVPNRFSPKSPDKAHLNLHINSLELGDSAVYFCASSPMMGGGELFFGEGSRLTVL.

On this clonotype: At one of its ends the junction is not consistent with the germline gene, which may arise from a read error. The genes are TRBV7-7 and TRBJ2-3; 12 bases match TRBD2. Per the germline V gene, CDR1 is SSHAT and CDR2 is FNYEAQ (reference sequence). The CDR3 sequence is 16 residues long. The CDR3 sequence: CASSRLTSGGTDTQYF. CDR3 nucleotides: TGTGCTAGCAGCCGACTGACTAGCGGGGGAACAGATACGCAGTATTTT.

The rearrangement uses TRBV21-1 and TRBJ1-1. TRBV21-1 is marked as a pseudogene. There are 12 residues in the CDR3. The CDR3 bases are TGTGCCAGCACTGGATCGAACACTGAAGCTTTCTTT. Its translation: CASTGSNTEAFF.

In its sample, this clonotype was seen a few times. The chain uses TRBV20-1 and TRBJ1-1; D is ambiguous. Per the germline V gene, CDR1 is DFQATT and CDR2 is SNEGSKA (reference sequence). The V and J ends lost 3 bases and 10 bases respectively, with 9 bases between them. The CDR3 is made up of 10 amino acids. The CDR3 loop is CSASGVRAFF. CDR3 bases: TGCAGTGCTAGCGGGGTTAGAGCTTTCTTT.

This clonotype has more than one count but fewer than ten. The CDR3 spells CASSLSMTMSGELFF. CDR3 DNA: TGCGCCAGCAGCTTGTCTATGACTATGTCCGGGGAGCTGTTTTTT. V and J are TRBV5-1 and TRBJ2-2; D is perhaps TRBD2 (5 bases). CDR1 is SGHRS, CDR2 YFSETQ, per germline. This CDR3 has 15 residues. Deletions cut 1 base from V and 6 bases from J, with 13 bases between.

There are a few counts of this clonotype. The chain has TRBV13 and TRBJ2-5; D remains ambiguous. Germline V CDR1 and CDR2: PRHDT, FYEKMQ (reference sequence). Trimming stripped 0 bases from V and 6 bases from J, with 5 bases between. This CDR3 region has 12 residues. The CDR3 loop reads CASSLGSQTQYF. The DNA of the CDR3 is TGTGCCAGCAGCTTAGGCTCACAGACCCAGTACTTC.

CDR3 DNA: TGTGCCACCAGCAGAGGGACAGGCTCAACCTACGAGCAGTACTTC. It translates to CATSRGTGSTYEQYF. The chain links TRBV15 to TRBJ2-7, with 7 positions matching TRBD1. From germline, CDR1 is LNHNV and CDR2 YYDKDF (reference sequence). V was clipped by 1 base and J by 2 bases; unmatched bases: 5. This CDR3 has 15 residues.

This clonotype was counted at least ten times. The chain recombines TRBV12-3 or TRBV12-4 with TRBJ1-5, with D perhaps matching TRBD1 (5 bases). The CDR3 length is 15 residues. The V gene lost 5 bases and the J gene lost 2 bases, with 13 bases spanning the gap. Here the CDR3 DNA reads TGTGCCAGCAGTGACCAGGGAAGGGGCAATCAGCCCCAGCATTTT. Protein sequence: CASSDQGRGNQPQHF.

This clonotype came up a few times. The chain couples TRBV6-6 to TRBJ2-2; D gene uncertain. With 6 bases removed from V and 5 bases from J, the gap between germline ends came to 10 bases. The CDR3 loop spans 13 amino acids. Germline CDR1 reads MNHNY; CDR2 reads SVGAGI (reference sequence). CDR3 sequence: CASRNRGTGELFF. CDR3 bases: TGTGCCAGCAGAAACAGAGGAACCGGGGAGCTGTTTTTT.

This clonotype has a handful of counts. J is TRBJ2-3 and V is TRBV20-1; the D is unclear. V was pared by 1 base and J by 4 bases, with 12 bases between. The germline V gene encodes CDR1 DFQATT and CDR2 SNEGSKA (reference sequence). This CDR3 has 14 residues. The CDR3 nucleotides read TGCAGTGCTAGAGGGACCCCGGGTGCAGATACGCAGTATTTT. Residues: CSARGTPGADTQYF.

The rearrangement links TRBV7-2 to TRBJ2-3, with D perhaps matching TRBD1 (6 bases). The CDR3 is 14 residues long. V was clipped by 2 bases and J by 2 bases, with 8 bases between them. The germline V gene has CDR1 SGHTA and CDR2 FQGNSA. CDR3 residues: CASSLRGFTDTQYF. In DNA, the CDR3 is TGTGCCAGCAGCTTAAGGGGGTTCACAGATACGCAGTATTTT.

The gene calls are TRBV12-3 or TRBV12-4 and TRBJ1-1; the D gene is possibly TRBD1 (6 bases). The CDR3 runs 15 residues. V shed 8 bases and J shed 6 bases, with 22 bases lying between them. The CDR3 bases are TGTGCCAGCGTCCCTAGGAGGCAGGGGTCTTCTGAAGCTTTCTTT. Residues: CASVPRRQGSSEAFF.

This clonotype has just a few counts. The chain uses TRBV20-1 and TRBJ1-5, with a possible D match to TRBD1 (6 bases). The ends were cut back, 2 bases at V and 0 bases at J, with 11 bases in the middle. The CDR3 spans 15 residues. Germline CDR1 and CDR2: DFQATT and SNEGSKA (reference sequence). CDR3: CSARKDSHSNQPQHF. The DNA of the CDR3 is TGCAGTGCTAGAAAGGACAGCCATAGCAATCAGCCCCAGCATTTT.